These 9 T cell receptor beta chains were all obtained from the same sample, sequenced in a study of OX40 agonist ivuxolimab in advanced cancers. The repertoire was sequenced with immunoSEQ multiplex PCR; TCRdb's copy has only in-frame clones and lacks some. The sample has more than 80,000 clones, more than 75% seen once. The sequences come from CD4+ or CD8+ T cells sorted from blood, collected in a trial of the OX40 agonist ivuxolimab. These receptors all stem from an adult with an advanced solid tumor such as melanoma, head and neck, liver or kidney cancer.

V is TRBV18 and J is TRBJ1-2; D is possibly TRBD1 (6 bases). Germline CDR1 and CDR2: KGHSH and LQKENI. The V end was cut by 7 bases, the J end by 2 bases, with 17 bases between. The CDR3 contains 15 residues. The CDR3 DNA sequence: TGTGCCAGCTGGACCAGTGATCAGGGGAACTATGGCTACACCTTC. Translating gives CASWTSDQGNYGYTF. Together with reference TRBV18 and TRBJ1-2, the CDR3 gives the full variable domain: NAGVMQNPRHLVRRRGQEARLRCSPMKGHSHVYWYRQLPEEGLKFMVYLQKENIIDESGMPKERFSAEFPKEGPSILRIQQVVRGDSAAYFCASWTSDQGNYGYTFGSGTRLTVV.

This clone came up a few times. The chain has TRBV11-3 and TRBJ2-7, with D perhaps matching TRBD1 (6 bases). This CDR3 contains 15 residues. The germline V gene has CDR1 SGHNT and CDR2 YENEEA. Deletions cut 0 bases from V and 2 bases from J, with 11 bases between. CDR3 DNA: TGTGCCAGCAGCTTAGATTCGACAGGAGCCTACGAGCAGTACTTC. Translating it yields CASSLDSTGAYEQYF.

This chain connects TRBV11-2 to TRBJ2-6; D ambiguous. CDR1 and CDR2 (germline): SGHAT, FQNNGV. CDR3 size: 17 residues. V was pared by 1 base and J by 2 bases, with 12 bases between. The CDR3 region has the DNA TGTGCCAGCAGCTTAGCCCCCGGTACAGCTGGGGCCAACGTCCTGACTTTC. Translated, it gives CASSLAPGTAGANVLTF.

The J gene is TRBJ1-2, the V gene TRBV6-5, with D uncertain. This CDR3 contains 14 residues. V lost 6 bases to trimming and J lost 8 bases, with 19 bases between them. Germline CDR1 is MNHEY and CDR2 is SVGAGI. The CDR3 loop is CASRNPLGGFGYTF. Written as DNA, the CDR3 is TGTGCCAGCAGAAATCCCCTAGGAGGGTTCGGCTACACCTTC.

This chain connects TRBV2 to TRBJ2-6; the match to TRBD1 covers 9 bases. The CDR3 has 15 residues. V gave up 7 bases and J gave up 5 bases; unmatched junction bases: 6. Germline CDR1 reads SNHLY; CDR2 reads FYNNEI. The CDR3 is CASTTGGGRANVLTF. Here the CDR3 DNA reads TGTGCCAGCACCACAGGGGGCGGTAGGGCCAACGTCCTGACTTTC.

A single count supports this clone. The chain combines TRBV6-5 with TRBJ2-7; TRBD2 is a possible D gene (5 bases). Trimming left V 5 bases short and J 4 bases short, with 9 bases between. Germline values: CDR1 MNHEY, CDR2 SVGAGI. This CDR3 is built from 12 residues. CDR3 sequence (DNA): TGTGCCAGCAGTACGGGAACTTACGAGCAGTACTTC. Residues: CASSTGTYEQYF.

The chain links TRBV7-8 to TRBJ1-3, with D possibly being TRBD1 (6 bases). The V and J ends lost 5 bases and 2 bases respectively, with 16 bases between them. Germline V gene lookup returns CDR1 SGHVS and CDR2 FQNEAQ. CDR3 length equals 16 residues. The CDR3 coding sequence is TGTGCCAGCAGCGCTTACAGGGAAAGGACTGGAAACACCATATATTTT. Translated, it gives CASSAYRERTGNTIYF.

The J gene is TRBJ2-3, the V gene TRBV18, with D unclear. Trimming pared 2 bases from V and 5 bases from J, leaving 2 bases between. CDR1 is KGHSH, CDR2 LQKENI, per germline. CDR3 length: 11 residues. The CDR3 is CASSPKDTQYF. The DNA for the CDR3 is TGTGCCAGCTCACCAAAAGATACGCAGTATTTT.

V usage is TRBV2 and J usage is TRBJ2-3; D possibly corresponds to TRBD1 (7 bases). The CDR3 loop spans 15 amino acids. Trimming removed 6 bases from V and 0 bases from J, with 13 bases in between. CDR1 and CDR2 from the germline V gene are SNHLY and FYNNEI. CDR3 sequence: CASSRQGGSTDTQYF. DNA of the CDR3: TGTGCCAGCAGCCGACAGGGAGGTAGCACAGATACGCAGTATTTT.